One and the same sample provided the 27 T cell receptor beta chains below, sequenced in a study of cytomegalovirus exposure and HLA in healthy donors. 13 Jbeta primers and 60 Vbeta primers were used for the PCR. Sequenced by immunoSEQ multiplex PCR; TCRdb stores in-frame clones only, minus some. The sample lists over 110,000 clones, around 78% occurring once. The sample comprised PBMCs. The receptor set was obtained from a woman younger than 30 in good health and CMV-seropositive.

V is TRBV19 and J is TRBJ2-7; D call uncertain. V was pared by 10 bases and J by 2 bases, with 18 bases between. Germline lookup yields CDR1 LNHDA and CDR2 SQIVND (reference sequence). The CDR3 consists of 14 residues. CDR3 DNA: TGTGCCAAACCAAGAGGAATACCGCCCTACGAGCAGTACTTC. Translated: CAKPRGIPPYEQYF. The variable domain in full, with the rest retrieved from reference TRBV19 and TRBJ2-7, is DGGITQSPKYLFRKEGQNVTLSCEQNLNHDAMYWYRQDPGQGLRLIYYSQIVNDFQKGDIAEGYSVSREKKESFPLTVTSAQKNPTAFYLCAKPRGIPPYEQYFGPGTRLTVT.

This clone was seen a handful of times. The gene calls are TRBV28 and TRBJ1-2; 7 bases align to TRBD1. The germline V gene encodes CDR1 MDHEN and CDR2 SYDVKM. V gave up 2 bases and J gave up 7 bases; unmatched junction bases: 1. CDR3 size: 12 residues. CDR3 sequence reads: CASSLRTGGYTF. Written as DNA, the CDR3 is TGTGCCAGCAGTTTAAGGACAGGTGGCTACACCTTC.

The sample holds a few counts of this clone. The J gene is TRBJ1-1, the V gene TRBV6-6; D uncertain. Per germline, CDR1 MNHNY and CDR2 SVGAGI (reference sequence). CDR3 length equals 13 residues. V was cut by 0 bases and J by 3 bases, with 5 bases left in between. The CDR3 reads CASSYSLDTEAFF. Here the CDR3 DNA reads TGTGCCAGCAGTTACTCGCTAGACACTGAAGCTTTCTTT.

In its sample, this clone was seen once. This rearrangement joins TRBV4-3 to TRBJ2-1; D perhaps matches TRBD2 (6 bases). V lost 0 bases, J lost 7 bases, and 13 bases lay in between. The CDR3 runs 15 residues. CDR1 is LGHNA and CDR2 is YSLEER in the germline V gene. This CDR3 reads CASSQDPLAQNEQFF. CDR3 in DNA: TGCGCCAGCAGCCAAGATCCCCTAGCGCAGAATGAGCAGTTCTTC.

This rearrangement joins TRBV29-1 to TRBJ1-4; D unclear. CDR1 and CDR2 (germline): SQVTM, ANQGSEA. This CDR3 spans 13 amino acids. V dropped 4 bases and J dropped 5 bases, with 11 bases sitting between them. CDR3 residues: CSVGGGMNEKLFF. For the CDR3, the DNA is TGCAGCGTTGGCGGAGGGATGAATGAAAAACTGTTTTTT.

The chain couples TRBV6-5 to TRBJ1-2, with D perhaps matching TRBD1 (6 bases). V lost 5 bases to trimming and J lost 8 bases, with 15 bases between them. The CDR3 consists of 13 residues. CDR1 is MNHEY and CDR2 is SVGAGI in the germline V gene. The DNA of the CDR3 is TGTGCCAGCAGTCCGCAGGGGTTGGGGGGCTACACCTTC. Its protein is CASSPQGLGGYTF.

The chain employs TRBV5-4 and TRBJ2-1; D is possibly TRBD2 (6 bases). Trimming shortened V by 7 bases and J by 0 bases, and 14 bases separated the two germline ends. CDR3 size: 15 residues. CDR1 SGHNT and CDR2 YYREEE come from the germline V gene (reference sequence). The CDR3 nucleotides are TGTGCCAGCTTGCCCTTTAGCGGCTCCTACAATGAGCAGTTCTTC. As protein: CASLPFSGSYNEQFF.

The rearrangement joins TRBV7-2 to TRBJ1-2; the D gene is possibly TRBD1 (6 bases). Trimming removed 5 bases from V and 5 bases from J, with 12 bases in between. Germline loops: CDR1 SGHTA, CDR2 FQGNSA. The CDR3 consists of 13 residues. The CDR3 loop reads CASSVNREYGYTF. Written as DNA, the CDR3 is TGTGCCAGCAGCGTGAACAGGGAGTATGGCTACACCTTC.

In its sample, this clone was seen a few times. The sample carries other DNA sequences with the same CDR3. The CDR3 region is CASSQGGGANTGELFF. CDR3 nucleotide sequence: TGCGCCAGCAGCCAAGGTGGGGGGGCGAACACCGGGGAGCTGTTTTTT. This sequence joins TRBV4-3 and TRBJ2-2; TRBD2 agrees at 7 bases. The CDR3 spans 16 residues. The V and J ends lost 1 base and 0 bases, in that order; junction bases with no gene match: 2. Per germline, CDR1 LGHNA and CDR2 YSLEER.

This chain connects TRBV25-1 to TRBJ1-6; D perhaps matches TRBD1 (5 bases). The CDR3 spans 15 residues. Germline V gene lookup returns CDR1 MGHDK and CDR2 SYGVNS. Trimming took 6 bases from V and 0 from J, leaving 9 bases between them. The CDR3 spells CASRGGSSYNSPLHF. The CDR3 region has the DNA TGTGCCAGCAGGGGGGGTAGCTCCTATAATTCACCCCTCCACTTT.

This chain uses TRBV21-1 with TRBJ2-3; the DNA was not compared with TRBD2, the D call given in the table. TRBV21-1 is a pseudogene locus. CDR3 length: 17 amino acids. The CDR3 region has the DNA TGTGCCAGCAGAGCCGCCCCTAGCGGGGGTAGCACAGATACGCAGTATTTT. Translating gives CASRAAPSGGSTDTQYF.

CDR3 amino acids: CASSPGNTIYF. CDR3 in DNA: TGTGCCAGCAGCCCAGGAAACACCATATATTTT. The chain recombines TRBV7-9 with TRBJ1-3; no clear D gene. V was clipped by 5 bases and J by 4 bases, with 3 bases between them. CDR1 is SEHNR, CDR2 FQNEAQ, per germline (reference sequence). This CDR3 comprises 11 residues.

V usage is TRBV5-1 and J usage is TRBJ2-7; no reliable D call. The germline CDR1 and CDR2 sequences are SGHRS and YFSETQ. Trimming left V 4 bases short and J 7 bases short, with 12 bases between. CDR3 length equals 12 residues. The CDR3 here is CASSLGLGEQYF. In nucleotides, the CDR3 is TGCGCCAGCAGCCTCGGTCTCGGGGAGCAGTACTTC.

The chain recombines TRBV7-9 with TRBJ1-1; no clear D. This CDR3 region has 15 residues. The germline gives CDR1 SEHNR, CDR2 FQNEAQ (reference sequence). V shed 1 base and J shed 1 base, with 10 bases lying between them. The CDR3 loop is CASSLVGKRNTEAFF. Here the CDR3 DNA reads TGTGCCAGCAGCTTAGTCGGGAAAAGGAACACTGAAGCTTTCTTT.

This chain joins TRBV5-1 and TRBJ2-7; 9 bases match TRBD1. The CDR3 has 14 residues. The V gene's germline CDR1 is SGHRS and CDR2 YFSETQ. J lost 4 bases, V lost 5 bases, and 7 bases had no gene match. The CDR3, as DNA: TGCGCCAGCAGAACCGGGACAGGGATATACGAGCAGTACTTC. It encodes CASRTGTGIYEQYF.

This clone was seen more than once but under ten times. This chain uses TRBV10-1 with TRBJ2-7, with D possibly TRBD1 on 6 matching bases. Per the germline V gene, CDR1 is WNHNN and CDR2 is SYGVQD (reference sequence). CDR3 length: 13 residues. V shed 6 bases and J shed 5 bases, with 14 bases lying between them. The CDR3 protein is CASSVLRGDEQYF. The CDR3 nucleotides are TGCGCCAGCAGCGTGCTCAGGGGTGACGAGCAGTACTTC.

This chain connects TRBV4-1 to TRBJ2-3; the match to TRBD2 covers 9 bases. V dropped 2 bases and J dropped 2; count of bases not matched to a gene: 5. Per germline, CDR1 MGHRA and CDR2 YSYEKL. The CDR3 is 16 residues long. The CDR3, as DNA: TGCGCCAGCAGCCAAACGCGGGGGGGATACACAGATACGCAGTATTTT. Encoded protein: CASSQTRGGYTDTQYF.

CDR3 sequence reads: CASSYPGEETQYF. The CDR3 DNA reads as TGTGCCAGCAGTTATCCGGGGGAGGAGACCCAGTACTTC. The genes are TRBV6-6 and TRBJ2-5, with TRBD2 as a possible D gene (6 bases). Per the germline V gene, CDR1 is MNHNY and CDR2 is SVGAGI (reference sequence). V shed 3 bases and J shed 5 bases, with 10 bases lying between them. The CDR3 spans 13 residues.

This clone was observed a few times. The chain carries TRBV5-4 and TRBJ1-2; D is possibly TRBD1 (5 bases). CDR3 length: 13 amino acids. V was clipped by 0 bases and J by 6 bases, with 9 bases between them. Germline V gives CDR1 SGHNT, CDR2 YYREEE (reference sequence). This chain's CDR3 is CASSLGREDGYTF. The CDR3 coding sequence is TGTGCCAGCAGCTTGGGCAGGGAGGATGGCTACACCTTC.

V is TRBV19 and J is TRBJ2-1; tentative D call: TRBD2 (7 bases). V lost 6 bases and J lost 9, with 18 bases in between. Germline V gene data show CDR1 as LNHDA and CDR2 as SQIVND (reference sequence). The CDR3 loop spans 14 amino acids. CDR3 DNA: TGTGCCAGTAGCATGACGGGGGGCCCGGGTGAGCAGTTCTTC. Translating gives CASSMTGGPGEQFF.

The CDR3 coding sequence is TGTGCCAGCAGGGACAACTTGCACTACGAGCAGTACTTC. Translating it yields CASRDNLHYEQYF. The chain carries TRBV2 and TRBJ2-7, with TRBD1 as a possible D gene (5 bases). Trimming cost V 6 bases and J 3 bases, with 12 bases left between them. The CDR3 spans 13 residues. Germline loops: CDR1 SNHLY, CDR2 FYNNEI.

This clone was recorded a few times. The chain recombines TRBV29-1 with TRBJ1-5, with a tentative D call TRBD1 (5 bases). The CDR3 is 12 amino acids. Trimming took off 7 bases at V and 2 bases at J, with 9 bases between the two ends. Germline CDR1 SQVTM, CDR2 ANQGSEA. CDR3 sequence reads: CSAGGGNQPQHF. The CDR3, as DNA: TGCAGCGCCGGGGGGGGCAATCAGCCCCAGCATTTT.

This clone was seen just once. The CDR3 coding sequence is TGTGCCAGCAGCCCCATCACAGATACGCAGTATTTT. It yields the protein CASSPITDTQYF. The rearrangement joins TRBV5-6 to TRBJ2-3; the D is unclear. This CDR3 is built from 12 residues. Trimming cost V 4 bases and J 2 bases, with 5 bases left between them. Germline V CDR1 and CDR2: SGHDT, YYEEEE.

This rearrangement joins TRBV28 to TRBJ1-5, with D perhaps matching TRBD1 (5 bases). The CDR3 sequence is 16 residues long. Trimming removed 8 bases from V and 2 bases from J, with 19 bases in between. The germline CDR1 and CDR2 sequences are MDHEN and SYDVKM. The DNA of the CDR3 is TGTGCCAGCGGGCCCCTTGGGACTACCGGCAATCAGCCCCAGCATTTT. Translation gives CASGPLGTTGNQPQHF.

The CDR3 bases are TGTGCCAGCAGTTGGAACAGTGACCAAGAGACCCAGTACTTC. It yields the protein CASSWNSDQETQYF. This rearrangement joins TRBV6-1 to TRBJ2-5; D is unresolved. The germline V and J ends were trimmed by 5 bases and 0 bases, with 10 bases remaining between them. This CDR3 contains 14 residues. Germline V CDR1 and CDR2: MNHNS, SASEGT.

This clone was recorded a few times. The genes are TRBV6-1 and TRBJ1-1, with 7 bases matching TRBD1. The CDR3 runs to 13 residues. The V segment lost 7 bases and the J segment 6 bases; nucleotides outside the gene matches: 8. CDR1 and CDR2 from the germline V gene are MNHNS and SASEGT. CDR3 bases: TGTGCCAGCATTCTATCTGGGACAGCTGAAGCTTTCTTT. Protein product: CASILSGTAEAFF.

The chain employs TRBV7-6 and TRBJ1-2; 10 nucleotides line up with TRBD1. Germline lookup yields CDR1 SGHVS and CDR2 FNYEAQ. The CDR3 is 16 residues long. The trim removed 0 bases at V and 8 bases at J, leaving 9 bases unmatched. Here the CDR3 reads CASSLATGTGVRGYTF. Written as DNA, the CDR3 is TGTGCCAGCAGCTTAGCAACCGGGACAGGGGTACGAGGCTACACCTTC.